This T cell receptor (beta chain) was found in a study of blood T cell repertoires in COVID-19. This CDR3 region has 15 residues. Germline-derived CDR1 and CDR2 are SGHRS and YFSETQ. The V end lost 2 bases, the J end lost 2 bases, and 12 bases lay between the germline ends. Profiled with immunoSEQ multiplex PCR; TCRdb holds only in-frame clones, not every one. The sample holds 150,000 to 200,000 clones, approximately 80% seen once. The sequencing sample was made of PBMCs or T cells enriched from blood (not recorded which). The receptor was isolated from a man aged 50 or older who had recovered from COVID-19. This chain joins TRBV5-1 and TRBJ2-3; a weak D match, TRBD1 (5 bases). This chain's CDR3 is CASSLEGANTDTQYF. CDR3 nucleotide sequence: TGCGCCAGCAGCTTAGAAGGGGCGAACACAGATACGCAGTATTTT.